A single T cell receptor (beta chain) is shown here with its context. Its antigen is undetermined. CDR1 is SGHAT, CDR2 FQNNGV, per germline. V was shortened by 1 base and J by 4 bases, with 12 bases between the two germline ends. This CDR3 comprises 15 residues. The table came from immunoSEQ multiplex PCR; TCRdb's copy has only in-frame clones and leaves some out. This table holds over 1.4 million clones, around 97% found once. These data originate in a study of shared clonotypes between healthy human individuals. Broader study findings: Naive subsets, compared against memory subsets, generally had larger estimated richness values.

This chain joins TRBV11-2 and TRBJ2-3; D is perhaps TRBD2 (7 bases). The sequence was obtained from a young man in good health. Sequencing was done on a sample of naive CD4+ T cells sorted from blood. Regarding subset: CD45RA+ positively selected. The CDR3 DNA reads as TGTGCCAGCAGCTTAGTGGGAGGGGGAGCAGATACGCAGTATTTT. This encodes CASSLVGGGADTQYF.